This TCR beta chain was captured in a study of cytotoxic CD8 clonotypes in ibrutinib-treated CLL. This clone was seen just once. Its antigen is unidentified. Some clones are missing from TCRdb's copy, which holds only in-frame ones; the method was immunoSEQ multiplex PCR. Here the sample spans approximately 280,000 clones, roughly four fifths being singletons. Study-level results: The study sampled sustained-remission and progressing patients at different times. Clonality (at baseline) was higher than in age-matched healthy donors and tracked circulating CD8+ T-cell counts.

The sample was PBMCs, taken at disease progression, from a patient treated with ibrutinib. The clonotype was recovered from a human donor with chronic lymphocytic leukemia.

CDR3 sequence reads: CASSRDRGSFYGYTF. The CDR3 nucleotides are TGTGCCAGCAGCCGAGACAGGGGGTCTTTCTATGGCTACACCTTC. The gene calls are TRBV27 and TRBJ1-2, with 9 bases aligning to TRBD1. The germline gives CDR1 MNHEY, CDR2 SMNVEV (reference sequence). This CDR3 is 15 amino acids long. J was trimmed by 4 bases and V by 6 bases; bases with no gene match: 9.